The next 7 T cell receptor beta chains were all read from a single sample in a study of blood T cell repertoires in COVID-19. Sequencing was performed with immunoSEQ multiplex PCR; in TCRdb, only in-frame clones are kept and a portion is missing. The sample shows around 120,000 clones, about nine tenths of them seen only once. The source material was peripheral blood. The receptors originated from a woman in her sixties or seventies with acute or convalescent COVID-19.

The chain employs TRBV7-2 and TRBJ1-2; D not resolved. CDR1 and CDR2 from the germline V gene are SGHTA and FQGNSA. V dropped 4 bases and J dropped 4 bases, with 13 bases sitting between them. CDR3 length: 14 amino acids. The CDR3 is CASSSHAEGYGYTF. The DNA of the CDR3 is TGTGCCAGCAGCTCCCACGCGGAGGGCTATGGCTACACCTTC.

This chain uses TRBV19 with TRBJ1-2, with 8 nucleotides matching TRBD1. CDR1 and CDR2 from the germline V gene are LNHDA and SQIVND (reference sequence). The CDR3 is made up of 13 amino acids. Germline trimming cut 3 bases from V and 7 bases from J; bases unmatched to any gene: 4. The CDR3 region is CASSIGQGIGYTF. DNA of the CDR3: TGTGCCAGTAGTATCGGACAGGGTATTGGCTACACCTTC. Complete variable domain (other parts from reference TRBV19 and TRBJ1-2): DGGITQSPKYLFRKEGQNVTLSCEQNLNHDAMYWYRQDPGQGLRLIYYSQIVNDFQKGDIAEGYSVSREKKESFPLTVTSAQKNPTAFYLCASSIGQGIGYTFGSGTRLTVV.

The V and J genes are TRBV28 and TRBJ1-2; no firm D call. The CDR3 has 19 residues. Trimming took off 7 bases at V and 0 bases at J, with 27 bases between the two ends. Germline assignment: CDR1 MDHEN and CDR2 SYDVKM. The CDR3 DNA sequence: TGTGCCAGCACAGAAGCAGGTGGAACGGGAAGGCTAGCTAACTATGGCTACACCTTC. This encodes CASTEAGGTGRLANYGYTF.

V gene TRBV5-4 combines with J gene TRBJ1-6; no definite D call. The V and J ends lost 0 bases and 6 bases respectively, with 10 bases between them. The CDR3 covers 15 residues. Germline lookup yields CDR1 SGHNT and CDR2 YYREEE (reference sequence). The CDR3 here is CASSLDLQFNSPLHF. The CDR3 DNA follows: TGTGCCAGCAGCTTGGATTTACAGTTTAATTCACCCCTCCACTTT.

The gene calls are TRBV28 and TRBJ2-7; TRBD1 matches 7 bases. The CDR3 is made up of 14 amino acids. The ends lost 8 bases at V and 2 bases at J; junction bases unmatched: 9. The germline CDR1 and CDR2 sequences are MDHEN and SYDVKM. For the CDR3, the DNA is TGTGCCAGCGTGGCCCCGGGACAGACCTACGAGCAGTACTTC. Amino acids: CASVAPGQTYEQYF.

This rearrangement joins TRBV5-1 to TRBJ2-7, with 7 bases identical to TRBD1. Germline lookup yields CDR1 SGHRS and CDR2 YFSETQ. V was clipped by 4 bases and J by 5 bases; unmatched bases: 9. There are 14 residues in the CDR3. DNA for the CDR3: TGCGCCAGCAGCGCCGGACAGGAATTGGACGAGCAGTACTTC. Its translation is CASSAGQELDEQYF. Supplemented by reference TRBV5-1 and TRBJ2-7, the full variable domain reads KAGVTQTPRYLIKTRGQQVTLSCSPISGHRSVSWYQQTPGQGLQFLFEYFSETQRNKGNFPGRFSGRQFSNSRSEMNVSTLELGDSALYLCASSAGQELDEQYFGPGTRLTVT.

The chain is built from TRBV18 and TRBJ1-1; tentative D call: TRBD1 (6 bases). V dropped 4 bases and J dropped 1 base, with 10 bases sitting between them. Germline V CDR1 and CDR2: KGHSH, LQKENI. This CDR3 contains 14 residues. CDR3 nucleotides: TGTGCCAGCTCACGTACGGACAGGAACACTGAAGCTTTCTTT. Residues: CASSRTDRNTEAFF.